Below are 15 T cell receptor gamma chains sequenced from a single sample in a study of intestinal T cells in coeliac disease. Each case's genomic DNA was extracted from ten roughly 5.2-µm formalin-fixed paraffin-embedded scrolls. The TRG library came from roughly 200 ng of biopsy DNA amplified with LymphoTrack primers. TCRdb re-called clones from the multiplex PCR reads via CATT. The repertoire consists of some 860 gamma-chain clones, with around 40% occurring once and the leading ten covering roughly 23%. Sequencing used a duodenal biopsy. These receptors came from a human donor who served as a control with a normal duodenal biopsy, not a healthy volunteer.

CDR3 bases: TGTGCCTGCGTGGGACTCGATTGGGTCAAGAAGAAACTCTTT. Translation: CACVGLDWVKKKLF. The chain uses TRGV10 and TRGJ1 or TRGJ2. TRGV10 falls under the ORF class, with uncertain function. This CDR3 spans 14 amino acids.

Here the CDR3 reads CATWPGNYYKKLF. The CDR3, as DNA: TGTGCCACCTGGCCAGGGAATTATTATAAGAAACTCTTT. This sequence joins TRGV4 and TRGJ1 or TRGJ2. Trimming at V came to 6 bases and at J to 0 bases, leaving 5 bases not matched to a gene. The CDR3 sequence is 13 residues long. Germline V gene sequence: CDR1 EGSTGY, CDR2 YDSYTSSV.

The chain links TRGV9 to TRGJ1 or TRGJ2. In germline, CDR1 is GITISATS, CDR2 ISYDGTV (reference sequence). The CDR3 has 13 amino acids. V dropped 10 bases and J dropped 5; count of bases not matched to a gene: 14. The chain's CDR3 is CAFVGRCNYKKLF. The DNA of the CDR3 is TGTGCCTTTGTGGGGAGGTGCAATTATAAGAAACTCTTT.

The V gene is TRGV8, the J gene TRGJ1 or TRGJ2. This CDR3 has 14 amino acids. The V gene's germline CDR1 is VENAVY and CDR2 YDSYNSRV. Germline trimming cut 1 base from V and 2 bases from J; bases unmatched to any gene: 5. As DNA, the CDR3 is TGTGCCACCTGGGATAGTACGCATTATTATAAGAAACTCTTT. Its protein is CATWDSTHYYKKLF.

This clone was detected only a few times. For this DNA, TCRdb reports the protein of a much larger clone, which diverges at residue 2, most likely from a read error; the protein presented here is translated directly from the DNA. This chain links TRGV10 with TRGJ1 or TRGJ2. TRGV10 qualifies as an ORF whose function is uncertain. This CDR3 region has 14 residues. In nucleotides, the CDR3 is TGTACTGCGTGGACCCACGGGGATTATTATAAGAAACTCTTT. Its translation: CTAWTHGDYYKKLF.

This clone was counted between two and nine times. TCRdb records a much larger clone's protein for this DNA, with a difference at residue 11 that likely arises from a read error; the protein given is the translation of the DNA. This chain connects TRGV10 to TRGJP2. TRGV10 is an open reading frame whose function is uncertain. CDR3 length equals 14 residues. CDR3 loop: CAAWDQSSDWVKTF. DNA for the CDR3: TGTGCTGCGTGGGACCAAAGTAGTGATTGGGTCAAGACGTTT.

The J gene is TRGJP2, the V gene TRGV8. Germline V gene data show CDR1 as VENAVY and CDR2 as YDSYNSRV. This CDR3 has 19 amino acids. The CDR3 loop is CAPGDRLWGRYSSDWIKTF. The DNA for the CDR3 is TGTGCACCTGGGGATAGGCTATGGGGTAGATATAGTAGTGATTGGATCAAGACGTTT.

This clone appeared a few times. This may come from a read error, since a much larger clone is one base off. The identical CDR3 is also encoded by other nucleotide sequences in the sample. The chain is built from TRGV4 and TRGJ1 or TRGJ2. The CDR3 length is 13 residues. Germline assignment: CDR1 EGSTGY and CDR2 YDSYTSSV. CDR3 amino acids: CATWDGRYYKKLF. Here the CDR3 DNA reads TGCGCCACCTGGGATGGGCGTTATTATAAGAAACTCTTT.

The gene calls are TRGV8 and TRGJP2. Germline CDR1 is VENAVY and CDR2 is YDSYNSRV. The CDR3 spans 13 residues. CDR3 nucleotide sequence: TGTGCACCTGGGCCACATAGTGATTGGATCAAGACGTTT. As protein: CAPGPHSDWIKTF.

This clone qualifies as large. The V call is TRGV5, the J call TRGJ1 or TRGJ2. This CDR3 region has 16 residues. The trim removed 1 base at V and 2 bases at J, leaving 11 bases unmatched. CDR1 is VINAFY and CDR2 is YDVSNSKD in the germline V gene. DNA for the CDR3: TGTGCCACCTGGGACAGTTGCCGGCGATATTATTATAAGAAACTCTTT. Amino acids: CATWDSCRRYYYKKLF.

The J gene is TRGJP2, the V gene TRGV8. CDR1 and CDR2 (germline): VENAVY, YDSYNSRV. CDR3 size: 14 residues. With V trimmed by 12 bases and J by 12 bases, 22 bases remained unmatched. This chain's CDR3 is CAHPGIKGGGIKTF. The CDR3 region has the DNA TGTGCCCACCCTGGGATTAAGGGCGGGGGGATCAAGACGTTT.

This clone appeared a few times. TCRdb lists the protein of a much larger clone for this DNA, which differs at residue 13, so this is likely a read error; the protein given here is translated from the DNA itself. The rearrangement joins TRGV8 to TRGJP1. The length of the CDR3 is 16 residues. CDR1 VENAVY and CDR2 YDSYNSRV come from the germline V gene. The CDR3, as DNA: TGTGCCACCTGGGATAATCCTACGACCACTGGTTGGCTCAAGATATTT. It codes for CATWDNPTTTGWLKIF.

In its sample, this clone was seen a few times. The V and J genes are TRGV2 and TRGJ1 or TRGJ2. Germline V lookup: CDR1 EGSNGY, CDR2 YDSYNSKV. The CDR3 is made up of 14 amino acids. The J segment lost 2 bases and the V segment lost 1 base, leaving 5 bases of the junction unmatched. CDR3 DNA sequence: TGTGCCACCTGGGACGGTTTTTATTATTATAAGAAACTCTTT. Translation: CATWDGFYYYKKLF.

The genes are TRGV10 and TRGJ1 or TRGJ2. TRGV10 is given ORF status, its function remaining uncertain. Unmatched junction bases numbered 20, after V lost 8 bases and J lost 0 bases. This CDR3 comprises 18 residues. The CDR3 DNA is TGTGCTGCGTGGGGATTAGGCGGAGGGACATCGAATTATTATAAGAAACTCTTT. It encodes CAAWGLGGGTSNYYKKLF.

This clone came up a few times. The DNA of the CDR3 is TGTGCCACCTGTAAAAAATCTGGTTGGTTCAAGATATTT. It translates to CATCKKSGWFKIF. The chain has TRGV8 and TRGJP1. CDR3 length equals 13 residues. V was pared by 7 bases and J by 6 bases, with 8 bases of the junction left unmatched. Per the germline V gene, CDR1 is VENAVY and CDR2 is YDSYNSRV.